These 30 T cell receptor beta chains were sequenced from one sample in a study of vaccination effects on CD4 cells after COVID-19. The table came from immunoSEQ multiplex PCR; TCRdb's copy has only in-frame clones and leaves some out. The sample has tens of thousands of clones, approximately 72% seen once; the top ten hold around 30%. Antigen-specific CD4+ T cells were expanded (with viral peptide pools) by the ViraFEST assay ahead of sequencing. Once cultured for around 11 days, the cells underwent separation to obtain CD4+ T cells. A PCR test confirmed that the person had SARS-CoV-2 infection between March and December 2020. Their specific antigens are unknown. The input for sequencing was CD4+ T cells from PBMCs cultured with a peptide pool, taken before COVID-19 vaccination. These receptors originate from a human donor who had a prior SARS-CoV-2 infection.

This chain connects TRBV7-3 to TRBJ2-7; a weak D match, TRBD2 (6 bases). The CDR3 consists of 15 residues. Trimming shortened V by 5 bases and J by 2 bases, and 16 bases separated the two germline ends. Germline CDR1 reads SGHTA; CDR2 reads FQGTGA. The CDR3 DNA reads TGTGCCAGCAGCCGCGGGGAGGCCGGAACCTACGAGCAGTACTTC. Translated, it gives CASSRGEAGTYEQYF.

This clone was counted a single time. V usage is TRBV12-5 and J usage is TRBJ2-1; D not certain. The CDR3 covers 15 residues. The germline gives CDR1 LGHNT, CDR2 FRNRAP. Trimming took off 6 bases at V and 2 bases at J, with 14 bases between the two ends. The CDR3 loop is CASGQTRIAYNEQFF. In nucleotides, the CDR3 is TGTGCTAGTGGCCAAACACGGATCGCCTACAATGAGCAGTTCTTC.

J is TRBJ1-2 and V is TRBV4-1; D may be TRBD1 (6 bases). The CDR3 length is 15 residues. CDR1 MGHRA and CDR2 YSYEKL come from the germline V gene. Trimming removed 1 base at V and 7 bases at J, with 16 bases between. The CDR3, as DNA: TGCGCCAGCAGCCAAGCTTTTTACGGGGGCCTTGGCTACACCTTC. This translates into CASSQAFYGGLGYTF.

DNA of the CDR3: TGTGCCAGCTCACCAGAAGCAGGTCCCTACGAGCAGTACTTC. Translation: CASSPEAGPYEQYF. The J gene is TRBJ2-7, the V gene TRBV18; D gene ambiguous. This CDR3 has 14 residues. CDR1 is KGHSH and CDR2 is LQKENI in the germline V gene. V gave up 2 bases and J gave up 2 bases, with 10 bases separating them.

The CDR3 sequence: CATSDSRDSLTDTQYF. As DNA, the CDR3 is TGTGCCACCAGTGACTCCAGGGACAGCCTCACAGATACGCAGTATTTT. The chain uses TRBV24-1 and TRBJ2-3; 7 bases fit TRBD1. Trimming took 4 bases from V and 2 from J; bases not matched to a gene: 8. The germline V gene has CDR1 KGHDR and CDR2 SFDVKD. The CDR3 spans 16 residues.

The chain couples TRBV27 to TRBJ1-6, with 8 bases fitting TRBD1. J was trimmed by 6 bases and V by 3 bases; bases with no gene match: 10. The CDR3 loop spans 17 amino acids. From germline, CDR1 is MNHEY and CDR2 SMNVEV (reference sequence). As DNA, the CDR3 is TGTGCCAGCAGTTTCCTTGCCGGACAGGGAATTAATTCACCCCTCCACTTT. The encoded protein is CASSFLAGQGINSPLHF.

CDR3 loop: CAWSEQSISGNTIYF. CDR3 sequence (DNA): TGTGCCTGGAGTGAACAGAGCATCTCTGGAAACACCATATATTTT. The rearrangement joins TRBV30 to TRBJ1-3; D remains unclear. Germline-derived CDR1 and CDR2 are GTSNPN and SVGIG (reference sequence). V dropped 1 base and J dropped 0 bases, with 10 bases sitting between them. This CDR3 is 15 amino acids long. Based on the CDR3 plus reference TRBV30 and TRBJ1-3, the full variable domain is SQTIHQWPATLVQPVGSPLSLECTVEGTSNPNLYWYRQAAGRGLQLLFYSVGIGQISSEVPQNLSASRPQDRQFILSSKKLLLSDSGFYLCAWSEQSISGNTIYFGEGSWLTVV.

This sequence joins TRBV11-3 and TRBJ2-3; 10 nucleotides align to TRBD2. The CDR3 loop spans 16 amino acids. Germline loops: CDR1 SGHNT, CDR2 YENEEA. The V segment lost 1 base and the J segment 4 bases; nucleotides outside the gene matches: 5. The CDR3 DNA reads TGTGCCAGCAGCTTAGGTGATAGCGGGGGGTCAGATACGCAGTATTTT. It encodes CASSLGDSGGSDTQYF.

V is TRBV5-1 and J is TRBJ2-3; D ambiguous. Deletions cut 2 bases from V and 0 bases from J, with 10 bases between. CDR3 size: 15 residues. Germline V gene data show CDR1 as SGHRS and CDR2 as YFSETQ. The CDR3 loop is CASSFTAPSTDTQYF. The CDR3, as DNA: TGCGCCAGCAGCTTTACGGCGCCTAGCACAGATACGCAGTATTTT. Based on the CDR3 plus reference TRBV5-1 and TRBJ2-3, the full variable domain is KAGVTQTPRYLIKTRGQQVTLSCSPISGHRSVSWYQQTPGQGLQFLFEYFSETQRNKGNFPGRFSGRQFSNSRSEMNVSTLELGDSALYLCASSFTAPSTDTQYFGPGTRLTVL.

The J gene is TRBJ2-3, the V gene TRBV9; D not resolved. V was cut by 0 bases and J by 2 bases, with 4 bases left in between. Germline V gives CDR1 SGDLS, CDR2 YYNGEE. This CDR3 is built from 13 residues. The CDR3 DNA reads TGTGCCAGCAGCGTAGGTCTCACAGATACGCAGTATTTT. It translates to CASSVGLTDTQYF.

This clone was counted a single time. The rearrangement uses TRBV7-6 and TRBJ2-2; weak D call: TRBD1 (5 bases). This CDR3 is built from 13 residues. Trimming removed 2 bases at V and 8 bases at J, with 9 bases between. Looked up from germline, CDR1 is SGHVS and CDR2 is FNYEAQ. The CDR3, as DNA: TGTGCCAGCAGCTTACAGGGTCGGGGGGAGCTGTTTTTT. Translated: CASSLQGRGELFF.

The rearrangement joins TRBV7-2 to TRBJ1-2, with TRBD1 as a possible D gene (5 bases). Trimming left V 5 bases short and J 5 bases short, with 12 bases between. The length of the CDR3 is 13 residues. Germline V CDR1 and CDR2: SGHTA, FQGNSA. As DNA, the CDR3 is TGTGCCAGCAGCCCAGGGAGGGCTTATGGCTACACCTTC. Translated: CASSPGRAYGYTF. Supplemented by reference TRBV7-2 and TRBJ1-2, the full variable domain reads GAGVSQSPSNKVTEKGKDVELRCDPISGHTALYWYRQSLGQGLEFLIYFQGNSAPDKSGLPSDRFSAERTGGSVSTLTIQRTQQEDSAVYLCASSPGRAYGYTFGSGTRLTVV.

The chain carries TRBV6-6 and TRBJ2-4; the match to TRBD1 covers 9 bases. From germline, CDR1 is MNHNY and CDR2 SVGAGI (reference sequence). The J segment lost 9 bases and the V segment lost 2 bases, leaving 5 bases of the junction unmatched. The CDR3 runs 14 residues. The CDR3 DNA is TGTGCCAGCAGTTACCGGACAGGGGAGGTCATTCAGTACTTC. This gives the protein CASSYRTGEVIQYF.

The chain employs TRBV19 and TRBJ1-2; unclear D gene. The V gene lost 5 bases and the J gene lost 3 bases, with 16 bases spanning the gap. The CDR3 runs to 15 residues. Per the germline V gene, CDR1 is LNHDA and CDR2 is SQIVND (reference sequence). The CDR3 protein is CASSSRRRGYYGYTF. CDR3 sequence (DNA): TGTGCCAGTAGTTCCAGAAGACGCGGTTACTATGGCTACACCTTC.

CDR3 DNA: TGTGCCACCAGCAGAATTTCGGACATGGGGTGGACCCAGTACTTC. Translated: CATSRISDMGWTQYF. J is TRBJ2-5 and V is TRBV15; perhaps TRBD1 as D (5 bases). Looked up from germline, CDR1 is LNHNV and CDR2 is YYDKDF (reference sequence). Trimming left V 2 bases short and J 7 bases short, with 17 bases between. This CDR3 has 15 amino acids.

The chain carries TRBV5-4 and TRBJ2-1; D is perhaps TRBD2 (6 bases). CDR1 is SGHNT, CDR2 YYREEE, per germline (reference sequence). This CDR3 comprises 15 residues. Trimming stripped 3 bases from V and 6 bases from J, with 16 bases between. The CDR3 DNA sequence: TGTGCCAGCAGCTACCATCCCGGGACTGTCAATGAGCAGTTCTTC. This encodes CASSYHPGTVNEQFF.

The gene calls are TRBV18 and TRBJ1-1, with 8 bases lining up with TRBD1. Germline lookup yields CDR1 KGHSH and CDR2 LQKENI. This CDR3 is built from 14 residues. The V segment lost 2 bases and the J segment 5 bases; nucleotides outside the gene matches: 4. DNA of the CDR3: TGTGCCAGCTCACCAGACAGGGGAAGGACTGAAGCTTTCTTT. Translated: CASSPDRGRTEAFF.

V gene TRBV24-1 combines with J gene TRBJ2-3; D perhaps matches TRBD1 (6 bases). Germline CDR1 and CDR2: KGHDR and SFDVKD. This CDR3 spans 15 amino acids. The germline V and J ends were trimmed by 0 bases and 1 base, with 7 bases remaining between them. CDR3 bases: TGTGCCACCAGTGATTTGTACAGGGGCACAGATACGCAGTATTTT. Its protein is CATSDLYRGTDTQYF.

The chain employs TRBV5-5 and TRBJ2-3; D might be TRBD1 (6 bases). The CDR3 runs 16 residues. Between the trimmed V and J ends, which lost 5 bases and 2 bases, there was a span of 18 bases. Germline loops: CDR1 SGHKS, CDR2 YYEKEE (reference sequence). The CDR3 reads CASSPLDRYYTDTQYF. In DNA, the CDR3 is TGTGCCAGCAGTCCTCTAGACAGGTACTACACAGATACGCAGTATTTT.

The V gene is TRBV7-3, the J gene TRBJ2-2; maybe TRBD2 (5 bases). Germline assignment: CDR1 SGHTA and CDR2 FQGTGA. The CDR3 has 16 amino acids. The ends were cut back, 3 bases at V and 2 bases at J, with 13 bases in the middle. The DNA for the CDR3 is TGTGCCAGCAGCTTTTTAGCCGCGGGCAACACCGGGGAGCTGTTTTTT. It specifies CASSFLAAGNTGELFF.

The V call is TRBV12-5, the J call TRBJ1-5, with unresolved D. CDR3 length: 12 amino acids. V lost 0 bases, J lost 6 bases, and 3 bases lay in between. CDR1 is LGHNT, CDR2 FRNRAP, per germline. CDR3 DNA sequence: TGTGCTAGTGGTTTGGTAGCTCAGCCCCAGCATTTT. Its protein is CASGLVAQPQHF.

V is TRBV5-1 and J is TRBJ1-6; maybe TRBD1 (6 bases). Germline loops: CDR1 SGHRS, CDR2 YFSETQ. This CDR3 is built from 15 residues. Between the trimmed V and J ends, which lost 5 bases and 7 bases, there was a span of 16 bases. CDR3 sequence (DNA): TGCGCCAGCAGGGGGACGACAGGAACGAATTCACCCCTCCACTTT. Its translation: CASRGTTGTNSPLHF. Full variable domain (rest looked up from reference TRBV5-1 and TRBJ1-6): KAGVTQTPRYLIKTRGQQVTLSCSPISGHRSVSWYQQTPGQGLQFLFEYFSETQRNKGNFPGRFSGRQFSNSRSEMNVSTLELGDSALYLCASRGTTGTNSPLHFGNGTRLTVT.

J is TRBJ2-3 and V is TRBV29-1, with a tentative D call TRBD1 (5 bases). Germline V lookup: CDR1 SQVTM, CDR2 ANQGSEA. Trimming cost V 4 bases and J 4 bases, with 15 bases left between them. The CDR3 covers 14 residues. The CDR3 spells CSVVGPGYPDTQYF. CDR3 DNA: TGCAGCGTTGTAGGGCCAGGGTACCCAGATACGCAGTATTTT.

This clone was picked up a small number of times. The chain couples TRBV6-1 to TRBJ1-2; 11 nucleotides match TRBD1. This CDR3 has 15 amino acids. V shed 3 bases, J shed 2 bases, and the junction held 2 bases outside the gene matches. The germline gives CDR1 MNHNS, CDR2 SASEGT. CDR3 region: CASSDRDRGNYGYTF. In nucleotides, the CDR3 is TGTGCCAGCAGTGATCGGGACAGGGGGAACTATGGCTACACCTTC.

The J gene is TRBJ1-5, the V gene TRBV30; D unclear. CDR1 and CDR2 (germline): GTSNPN, SVGIG (reference sequence). The CDR3 is 14 amino acids. V lost 0 bases to trimming and J lost 0 bases, with 6 bases between them. This chain's CDR3 is CAWSVQYSNQPQHF. CDR3 DNA: TGTGCCTGGAGTGTACAGTATAGCAATCAGCCCCAGCATTTT.

Only one count was recorded for this clone. This chain connects TRBV5-1 to TRBJ2-7; 8 bases agree with TRBD2. With V trimmed by 1 base and J by 0 bases, 6 bases remained unmatched. Germline CDR1 and CDR2: SGHRS and YFSETQ. The CDR3 has 16 amino acids. CDR3 in DNA: TGCGCCAGCAGCTTGCAGGGACTAGGCAGCTCCTACGAGCAGTACTTC. Translated, it gives CASSLQGLGSSYEQYF.

CDR3 sequence (DNA): TGTGCCAGCCGGTTCGGCGGTAGTTACCAAGAGACCCAGTACTTC. Protein product: CASRFGGSYQETQYF. The V call is TRBV27, the J call TRBJ2-5, with D unresolved. V was trimmed by 8 bases and J by 0 bases, leaving 16 bases between them. The CDR3 runs to 15 residues. Germline V lookup: CDR1 MNHEY, CDR2 SMNVEV (reference sequence).

This clone was picked up one time. The chain has TRBV5-1 and TRBJ2-3; TRBD2 matches 7 bases. The CDR3 is 15 residues long. The V and J ends lost 4 bases and 0 bases, in that order; junction bases with no gene match: 5. From germline, CDR1 is SGHRS and CDR2 YFSETQ. This CDR3 is CASSATSVSTDTQYF. The CDR3 DNA reads as TGCGCCAGCAGCGCAACTAGCGTAAGCACAGATACGCAGTATTTT.

This clone appeared a few times. The gene calls are TRBV2 and TRBJ1-2; the D gene is possibly TRBD1 (5 bases). The ends were cut back, 6 bases at V and 3 bases at J, with 23 bases in the middle. The CDR3 is made up of 17 amino acids. Germline V CDR1 and CDR2: SNHLY, FYNNEI. The CDR3 DNA reads TGTGCCAGCAGATCAGGGTATCTCAGTGATCCTTACTATGGCTACACCTTC. It yields the protein CASRSGYLSDPYYGYTF.

V is TRBV5-1 and J is TRBJ1-6, with D possibly being TRBD1 (6 bases). This CDR3 spans 15 amino acids. Germline V gives CDR1 SGHRS, CDR2 YFSETQ. V gave up 5 bases and J gave up 13 bases, with 22 bases separating them. The CDR3 here is CASRQDTGSMGPLHF. The CDR3 DNA follows: TGCGCCAGCAGGCAGGATACAGGGAGCATGGGGCCCCTCCACTTT. Complete variable domain (other parts from reference TRBV5-1 and TRBJ1-6): KAGVTQTPRYLIKTRGQQVTLSCSPISGHRSVSWYQQTPGQGLQFLFEYFSETQRNKGNFPGRFSGRQFSNSRSEMNVSTLELGDSALYLCASRQDTGSMGPLHFGNGTRLTVT.